This T cell receptor (beta chain) was sequenced in a study of T-cell reconstitution after alpha-beta-depleted transplantation in children. This clonotype showed up many times. Its specificity is unknown. Unique molecular identifiers were incorporated during preparation of the TCRbeta library. Via MiXCR, TCRdb re-called the PCR reads, giving one row per CDR3 protein. The sample has fewer than 550,000 distinct CDR3 sequences; over 10% are singletons. General study results and limits: One year post-transplant, T-cell counts and diversity were largely derived from T cells produced anew.

The clonotype originates from a female patient under 10 years old who had a stem cell transplant for aplastic anemia, so the T cells may come from the graft donor. The input for sequencing was PBMCs, mostly from graft donor cells, taken 180 days after TCRalphabeta/CD19-depleted stem cell transplant.

CDR3 nucleotides: TGTGCCAGCAGTATGGGACTCTCGGTGTATACGCAGTATTTT. Its translation: CASSMGLSVYTQYF. The chain couples TRBV27 to TRBJ2-3, with D maybe TRBD2 (6 bases). CDR3 length: 14 amino acids. V lost 5 bases, J lost 7 bases, and 16 bases lay in between. From germline, CDR1 is MNHEY and CDR2 SMNVEV (reference sequence).